One and the same sample provided the 15 T cell receptor beta chains below, sequenced in a study of shared clonotypes between healthy human individuals. It was CD45RO-negative cells, positively selected for CCR7, that made up naive CD8 cells, with terminally differentiated effector memory CD45RA+ cells excluded. This table comes from immunoSEQ multiplex PCR, and its TCRdb copy is limited to in-frame clones, with some not included. The sample has roughly 590,000 clones, roughly 95% seen once. The sequencing sample was made of naive CD8+ T cells sorted from blood. The receptors shown here come from a woman aged 25 to 45 in good health.

The CDR3 DNA follows: TGTGCCTTAGCCCAGGGGATGGGTAATGAGCAGTTCTTC. This codes for CALAQGMGNEQFF. This chain connects TRBV30 to TRBJ2-1, with a tentative D call TRBD1 (6 bases). The CDR3 has 13 residues. Trimming cost V 7 bases and J 7 bases, with 17 bases left between them. The germline gives CDR1 GTSNPN, CDR2 SVGIG (reference sequence).

This chain joins TRBV6-5 and TRBJ2-3; no clear D. Trimming removed 0 bases from V and 5 bases from J, with 6 bases in between. The CDR3 has 13 residues. Germline CDR1 is MNHEY and CDR2 is SVGAGI. The CDR3 DNA follows: TGTGCCAGCAGTTACTCGTTCGGAGATACGCAGTATTTT. It is translated as CASSYSFGDTQYF.

A remark on this clone: This sample includes further DNA sequences coding for the same CDR3. The chain joins TRBV13 to TRBJ2-5; D ambiguous. The germline gives CDR1 PRHDT, CDR2 FYEKMQ (reference sequence). V was cut by 1 base and J by 2 bases, with 5 bases left in between. The CDR3 loop spans 13 amino acids. CDR3 region: CASSLASQETQYF. CDR3 DNA: TGTGCCAGCAGCTTAGCGTCGCAAGAGACCCAGTACTTC.

This chain uses TRBV13 with TRBJ1-4; the match to TRBD1 covers 9 bases. CDR1 PRHDT and CDR2 FYEKMQ come from the germline V gene (reference sequence). J was trimmed by 7 bases and V by 5 bases; bases with no gene match: 5. CDR3 length: 14 residues. The CDR3 here is CASSPTGGFEKLFF. DNA for the CDR3: TGTGCCAGCAGCCCCACAGGGGGCTTTGAAAAACTGTTTTTT.

V is TRBV9 and J is TRBJ2-3; 8 bases are a match to TRBD1. The CDR3 is made up of 15 amino acids. Trimming removed 4 bases from V and 2 bases from J; junction bases left unmatched: 6. Per the germline V gene, CDR1 is SGDLS and CDR2 is YYNGEE. The CDR3 DNA sequence: TGTGCCAGCAGCCAATTGGACAGGGCCACAGATACGCAGTATTTT. It is translated as CASSQLDRATDTQYF.

Remarks on this clone: This CDR3 is also generated by other DNA sequences in the sample. V gene TRBV5-1 combines with J gene TRBJ2-7; unclear D gene. Trimming took off 0 bases at V and 2 bases at J, with 9 bases between the two ends. This CDR3 contains 14 residues. Germline loops: CDR1 SGHRS, CDR2 YFSETQ. CDR3 coding DNA: TGCGCCAGCAGCTTGGGCCCCCAACCCTACGAGCAGTACTTC. This sequence encodes CASSLGPQPYEQYF.

The chain has TRBV2 and TRBJ1-2; tentative D call: TRBD1 (6 bases). The CDR3 spans 14 residues. Germline lookup yields CDR1 SNHLY and CDR2 FYNNEI. In DNA, the CDR3 is TGTGTCCTGGAAAGGGGGAGCCTATATTATGGCTACACCTTC. Translation: CVLERGSLYYGYTF.

CDR3 DNA: TGTGCCAGCGACAGGGGTCACGGCTACACCTTC. Residues: CASDRGHGYTF. The chain employs TRBV9 and TRBJ1-2, with 8 bases aligning to TRBD1. CDR1 and CDR2 from the germline V gene are SGDLS and YYNGEE. The CDR3 loop spans 11 amino acids. The ends lost 7 bases at V and 8 bases at J; junction bases unmatched: 4.

The chain recombines TRBV9 with TRBJ2-6; perhaps D is TRBD1 or TRBD2 (6 bases each). Per the germline V gene, CDR1 is SGDLS and CDR2 is YYNGEE. This CDR3 has 18 residues. V shed 4 bases and J shed 0 bases, with 17 bases lying between them. CDR3 sequence reads: CASSSSGGHISGANVLTF. The CDR3 nucleotides read TGTGCCAGCAGCTCATCCGGGGGCCATATCTCTGGGGCCAACGTCCTGACTTTC.

V and J are TRBV7-8 and TRBJ1-5, with 7 positions matching TRBD1. There are 14 residues in the CDR3. Trimming removed 5 bases from V and 6 bases from J; junction bases left unmatched: 7. Germline V lookup: CDR1 SGHVS, CDR2 FQNEAQ. The CDR3 sequence is CASSPRGTGQPQHF. As DNA, the CDR3 is TGTGCCAGCAGCCCCAGGGGGACGGGTCAGCCCCAGCATTTT.

The chain is built from TRBV11-3 and TRBJ2-7; 9 nucleotides line up with TRBD1. This CDR3 spans 14 amino acids. Germline V CDR1 and CDR2: SGHNT, YENEEA. Trimming cost V 4 bases and J 5 bases; bases outside gene matches: 6. DNA of the CDR3: TGTGCCAGCAGCTCCCCGGGACAGGGCCACGAGCAGTACTTC. It specifies CASSSPGQGHEQYF.

The CDR3 nucleotides read TGTGCCAGCAGTTTACAGGGGGCGAACTCCTACGAGCAGTACTTC. As protein: CASSLQGANSYEQYF. This rearrangement joins TRBV28 to TRBJ2-7; 8 positions agree with TRBD1. There are 15 residues in the CDR3. CDR1 is MDHEN, CDR2 SYDVKM, per germline. V shed 2 bases and J 0 bases; nucleotides not matched to a gene: 3.

The chain combines TRBV19 with TRBJ1-4; TRBD1 agrees at 9 bases. This CDR3 contains 17 residues. The germline V gene encodes CDR1 LNHDA and CDR2 SQIVND (reference sequence). The trim removed 4 bases at V and 3 bases at J, leaving 9 bases unmatched. CDR3 amino acids: CASSNPFRTGANEKLFF. CDR3 DNA sequence: TGTGCCAGTAGTAACCCATTTCGGACAGGGGCTAATGAAAAACTGTTTTTT.

V gene TRBV7-2 combines with J gene TRBJ2-7; 7 nucleotides align to TRBD2. Germline trimming cut 1 base from V and 3 bases from J; bases unmatched to any gene: 9. CDR1 is SGHTA and CDR2 is FQGNSA in the germline V gene. The CDR3 has 16 residues. As DNA, the CDR3 is TGTGCCAGCAGCTTAGTAAGCGAGGGAGGGTTCTACGAGCAGTACTTC. Protein sequence: CASSLVSEGGFYEQYF. The full variable domain, rest sourced from reference TRBV7-2 and TRBJ2-7, is GAGVSQSPSNKVTEKGKDVELRCDPISGHTALYWYRQSLGQGLEFLIYFQGNSAPDKSGLPSDRFSAERTGGSVSTLTIQRTQQEDSAVYLCASSLVSEGGFYEQYFGPGTRLTVT.

This clone was counted a single time. Written as DNA, the CDR3 is TGTGCCAGCAGCTTTCCGGGACAGGGAAATGAAAAACTGTTTTTT. Translating it yields CASSFPGQGNEKLFF. The chain recombines TRBV11-2 with TRBJ1-4; TRBD1 aligns across 9 bases. J gave up 5 bases and V 3 bases, and 4 bases lay outside the gene matches. The germline V gene encodes CDR1 SGHAT and CDR2 FQNNGV. This CDR3 has 15 residues.